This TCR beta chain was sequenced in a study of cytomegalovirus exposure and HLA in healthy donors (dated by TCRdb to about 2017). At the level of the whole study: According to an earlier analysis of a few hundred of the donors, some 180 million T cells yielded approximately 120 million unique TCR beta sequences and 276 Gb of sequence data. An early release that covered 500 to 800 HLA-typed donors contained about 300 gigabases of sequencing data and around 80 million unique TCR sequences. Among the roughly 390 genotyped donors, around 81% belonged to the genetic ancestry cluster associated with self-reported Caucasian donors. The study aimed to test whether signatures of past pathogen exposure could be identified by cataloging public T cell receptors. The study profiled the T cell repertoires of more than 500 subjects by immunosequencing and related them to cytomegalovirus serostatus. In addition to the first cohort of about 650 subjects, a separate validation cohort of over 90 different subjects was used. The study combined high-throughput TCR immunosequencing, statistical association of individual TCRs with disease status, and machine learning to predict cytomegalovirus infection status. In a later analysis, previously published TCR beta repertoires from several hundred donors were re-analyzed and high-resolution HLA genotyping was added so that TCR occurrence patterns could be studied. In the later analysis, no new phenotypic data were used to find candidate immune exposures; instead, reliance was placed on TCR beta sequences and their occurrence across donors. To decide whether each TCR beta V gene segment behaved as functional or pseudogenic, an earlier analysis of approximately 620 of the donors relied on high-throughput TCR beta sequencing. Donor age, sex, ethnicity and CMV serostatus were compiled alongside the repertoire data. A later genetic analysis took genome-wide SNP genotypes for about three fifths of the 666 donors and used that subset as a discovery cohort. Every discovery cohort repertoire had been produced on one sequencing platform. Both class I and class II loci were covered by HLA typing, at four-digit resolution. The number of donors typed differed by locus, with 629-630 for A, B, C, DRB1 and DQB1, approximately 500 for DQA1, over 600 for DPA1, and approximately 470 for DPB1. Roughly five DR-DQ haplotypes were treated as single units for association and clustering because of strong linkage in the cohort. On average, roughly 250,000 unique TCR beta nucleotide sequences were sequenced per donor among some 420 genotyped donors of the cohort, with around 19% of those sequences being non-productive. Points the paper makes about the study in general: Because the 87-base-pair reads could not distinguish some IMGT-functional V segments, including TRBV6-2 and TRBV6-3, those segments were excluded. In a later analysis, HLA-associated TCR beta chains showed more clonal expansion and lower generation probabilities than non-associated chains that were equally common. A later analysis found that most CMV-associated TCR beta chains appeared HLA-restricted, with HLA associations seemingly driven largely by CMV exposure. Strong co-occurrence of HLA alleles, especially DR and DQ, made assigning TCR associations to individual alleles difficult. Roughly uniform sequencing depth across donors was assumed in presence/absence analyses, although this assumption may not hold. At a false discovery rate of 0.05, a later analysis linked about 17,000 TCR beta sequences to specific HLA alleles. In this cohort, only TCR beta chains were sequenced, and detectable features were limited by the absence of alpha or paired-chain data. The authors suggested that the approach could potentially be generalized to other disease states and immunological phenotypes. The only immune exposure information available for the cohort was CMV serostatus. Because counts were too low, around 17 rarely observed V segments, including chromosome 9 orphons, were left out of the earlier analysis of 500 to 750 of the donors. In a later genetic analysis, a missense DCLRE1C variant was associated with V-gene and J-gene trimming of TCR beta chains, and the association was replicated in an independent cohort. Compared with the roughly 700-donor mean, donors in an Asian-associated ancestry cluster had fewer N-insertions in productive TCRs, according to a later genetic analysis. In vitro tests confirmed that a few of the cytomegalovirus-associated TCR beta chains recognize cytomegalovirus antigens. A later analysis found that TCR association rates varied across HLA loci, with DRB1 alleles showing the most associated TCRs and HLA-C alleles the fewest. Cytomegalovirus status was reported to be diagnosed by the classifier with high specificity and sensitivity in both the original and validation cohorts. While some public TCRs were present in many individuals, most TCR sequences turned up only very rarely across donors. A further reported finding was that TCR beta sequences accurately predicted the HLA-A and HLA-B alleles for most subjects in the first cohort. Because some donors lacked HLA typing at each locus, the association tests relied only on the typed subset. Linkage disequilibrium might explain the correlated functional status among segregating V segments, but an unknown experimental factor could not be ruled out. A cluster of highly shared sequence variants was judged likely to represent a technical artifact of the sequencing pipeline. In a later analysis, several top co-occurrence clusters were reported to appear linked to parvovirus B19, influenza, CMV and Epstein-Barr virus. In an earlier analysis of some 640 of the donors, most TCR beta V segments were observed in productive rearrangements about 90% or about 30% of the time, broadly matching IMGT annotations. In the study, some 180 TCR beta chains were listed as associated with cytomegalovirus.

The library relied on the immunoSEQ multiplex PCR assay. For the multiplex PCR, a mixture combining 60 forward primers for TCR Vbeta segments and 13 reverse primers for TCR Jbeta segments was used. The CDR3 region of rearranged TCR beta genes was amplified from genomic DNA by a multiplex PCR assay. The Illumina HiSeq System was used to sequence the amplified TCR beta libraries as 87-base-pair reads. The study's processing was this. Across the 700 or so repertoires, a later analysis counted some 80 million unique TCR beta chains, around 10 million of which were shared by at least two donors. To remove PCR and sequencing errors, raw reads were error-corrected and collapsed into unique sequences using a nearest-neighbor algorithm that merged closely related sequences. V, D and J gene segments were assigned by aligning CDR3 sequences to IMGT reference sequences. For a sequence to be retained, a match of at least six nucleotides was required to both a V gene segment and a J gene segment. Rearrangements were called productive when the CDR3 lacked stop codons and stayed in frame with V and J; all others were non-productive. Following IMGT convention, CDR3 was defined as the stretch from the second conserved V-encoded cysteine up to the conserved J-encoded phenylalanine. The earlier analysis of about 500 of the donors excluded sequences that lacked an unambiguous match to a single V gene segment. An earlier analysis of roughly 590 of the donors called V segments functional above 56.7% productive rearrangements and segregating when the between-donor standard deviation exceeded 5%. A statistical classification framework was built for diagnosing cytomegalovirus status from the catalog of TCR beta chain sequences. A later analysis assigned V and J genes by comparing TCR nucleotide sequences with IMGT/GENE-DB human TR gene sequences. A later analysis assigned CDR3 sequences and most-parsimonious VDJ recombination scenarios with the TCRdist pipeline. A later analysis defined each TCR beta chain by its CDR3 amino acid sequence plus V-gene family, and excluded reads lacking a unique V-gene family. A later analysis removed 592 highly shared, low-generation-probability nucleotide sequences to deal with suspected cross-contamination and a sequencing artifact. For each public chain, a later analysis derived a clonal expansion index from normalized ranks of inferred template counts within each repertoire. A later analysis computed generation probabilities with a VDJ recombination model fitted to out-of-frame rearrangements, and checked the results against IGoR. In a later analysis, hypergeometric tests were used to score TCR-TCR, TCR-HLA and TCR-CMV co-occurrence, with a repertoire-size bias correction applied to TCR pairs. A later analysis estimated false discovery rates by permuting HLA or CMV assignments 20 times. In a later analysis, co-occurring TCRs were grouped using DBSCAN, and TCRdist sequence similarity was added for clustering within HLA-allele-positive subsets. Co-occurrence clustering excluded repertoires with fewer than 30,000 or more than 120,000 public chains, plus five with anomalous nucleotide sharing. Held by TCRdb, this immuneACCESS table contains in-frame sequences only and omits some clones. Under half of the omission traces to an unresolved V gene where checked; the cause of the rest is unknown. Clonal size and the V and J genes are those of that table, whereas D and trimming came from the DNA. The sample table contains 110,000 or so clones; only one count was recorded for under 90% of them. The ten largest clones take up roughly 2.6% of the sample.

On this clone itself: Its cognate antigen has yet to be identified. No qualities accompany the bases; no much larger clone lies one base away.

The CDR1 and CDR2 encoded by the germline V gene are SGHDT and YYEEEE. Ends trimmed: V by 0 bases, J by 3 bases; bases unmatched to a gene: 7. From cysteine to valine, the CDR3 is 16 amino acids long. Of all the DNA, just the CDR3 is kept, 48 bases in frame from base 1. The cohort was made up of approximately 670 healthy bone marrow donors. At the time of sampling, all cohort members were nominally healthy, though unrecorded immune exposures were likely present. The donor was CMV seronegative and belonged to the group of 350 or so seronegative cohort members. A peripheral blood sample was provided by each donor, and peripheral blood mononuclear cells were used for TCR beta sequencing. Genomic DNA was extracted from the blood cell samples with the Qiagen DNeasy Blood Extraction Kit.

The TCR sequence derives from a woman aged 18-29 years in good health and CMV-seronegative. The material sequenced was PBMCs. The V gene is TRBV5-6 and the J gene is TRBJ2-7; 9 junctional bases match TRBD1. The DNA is TGTGCCAGCAGCTTGGGGACCCCGGGACAGGGCTACGAGCAGTACGTC. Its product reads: CASSLGTPGQGYEQYV.